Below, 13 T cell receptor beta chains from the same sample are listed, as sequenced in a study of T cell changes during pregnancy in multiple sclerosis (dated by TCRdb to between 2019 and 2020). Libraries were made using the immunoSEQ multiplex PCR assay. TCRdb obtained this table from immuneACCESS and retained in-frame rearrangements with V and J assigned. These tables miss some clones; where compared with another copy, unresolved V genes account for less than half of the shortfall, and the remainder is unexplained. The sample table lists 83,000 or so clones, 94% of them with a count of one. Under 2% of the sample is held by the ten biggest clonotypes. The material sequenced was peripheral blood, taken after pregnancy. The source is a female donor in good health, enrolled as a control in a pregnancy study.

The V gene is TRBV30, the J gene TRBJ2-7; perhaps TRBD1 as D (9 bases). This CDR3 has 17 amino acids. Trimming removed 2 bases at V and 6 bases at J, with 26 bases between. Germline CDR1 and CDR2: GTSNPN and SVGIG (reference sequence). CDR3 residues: CAWSTYRGGQGVSEQYF. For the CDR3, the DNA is TGTGCCTGGAGTACCTACCGGGGGGGACAGGGAGTCTCCGAGCAGTACTTC.

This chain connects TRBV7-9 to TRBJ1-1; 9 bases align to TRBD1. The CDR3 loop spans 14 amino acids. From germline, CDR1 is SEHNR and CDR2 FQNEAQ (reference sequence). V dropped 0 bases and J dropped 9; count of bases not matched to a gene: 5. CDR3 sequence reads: CASSLAPDRGKAFF. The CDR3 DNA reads TGTGCCAGCAGCTTAGCCCCGGACAGGGGTAAAGCTTTCTTT.

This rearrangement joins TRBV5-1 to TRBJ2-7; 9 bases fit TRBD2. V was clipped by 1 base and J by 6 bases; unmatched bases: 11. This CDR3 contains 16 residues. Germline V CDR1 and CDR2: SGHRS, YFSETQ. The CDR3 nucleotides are TGCGCCAGCAGCTTGTTCATGGCGGGAGGGCCGGTCGAGCAGTACTTC. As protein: CASSLFMAGGPVEQYF.

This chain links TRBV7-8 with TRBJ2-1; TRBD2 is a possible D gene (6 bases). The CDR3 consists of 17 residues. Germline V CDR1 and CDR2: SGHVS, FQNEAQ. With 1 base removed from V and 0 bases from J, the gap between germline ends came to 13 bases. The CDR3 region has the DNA TGTGCCAGCAGCTTAGTGGGCGGGAAAAGCTCCTACAATGAGCAGTTCTTC. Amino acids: CASSLVGGKSSYNEQFF.

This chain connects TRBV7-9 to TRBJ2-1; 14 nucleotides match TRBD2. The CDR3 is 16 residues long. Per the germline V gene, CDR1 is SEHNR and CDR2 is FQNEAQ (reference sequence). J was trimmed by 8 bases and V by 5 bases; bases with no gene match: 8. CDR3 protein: CASSPGTSGSGYEQFF. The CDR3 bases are TGTGCCAGCAGCCCCGGGACTAGCGGGAGTGGGTATGAGCAGTTCTTC. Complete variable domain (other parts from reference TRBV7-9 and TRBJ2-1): DTGVSQNPRHKITKRGQNVTFRCDPISEHNRLYWYRQTLGQGPEFLTYFQNEAQLEKSRLLSDRFSAERPKGSFSTLEIQRTEQGDSAMYLCASSPGTSGSGYEQFFGPGTRLTVL.

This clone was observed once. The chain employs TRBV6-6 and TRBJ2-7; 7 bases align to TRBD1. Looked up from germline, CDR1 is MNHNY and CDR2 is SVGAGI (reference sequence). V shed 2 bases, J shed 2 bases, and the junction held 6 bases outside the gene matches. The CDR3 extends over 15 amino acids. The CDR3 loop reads CASSYGDRVTYEQYF. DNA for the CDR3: TGTGCCAGCAGTTACGGAGACAGGGTAACCTACGAGCAGTACTTC.

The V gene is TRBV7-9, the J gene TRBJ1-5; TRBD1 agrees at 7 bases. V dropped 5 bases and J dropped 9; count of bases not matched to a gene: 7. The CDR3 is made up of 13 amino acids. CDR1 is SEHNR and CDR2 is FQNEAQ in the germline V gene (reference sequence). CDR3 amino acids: CASSVDRSGPQHF. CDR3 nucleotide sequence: TGTGCCAGCAGCGTGGACAGGTCGGGGCCCCAGCATTTT.

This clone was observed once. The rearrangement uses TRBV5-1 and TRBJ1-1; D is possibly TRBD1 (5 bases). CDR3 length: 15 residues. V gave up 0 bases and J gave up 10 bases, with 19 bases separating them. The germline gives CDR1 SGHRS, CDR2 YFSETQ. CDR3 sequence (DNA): TGCGCCAGCAGCTTGGGTTTTGGGGGGGAGAGCGGAGCTTTCTTT. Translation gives CASSLGFGGESGAFF.

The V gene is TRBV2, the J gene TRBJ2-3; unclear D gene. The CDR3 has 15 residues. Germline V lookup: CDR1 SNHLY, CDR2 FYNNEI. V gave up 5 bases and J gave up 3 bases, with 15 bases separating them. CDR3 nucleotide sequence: TGTGCCAGCAGTCAGACTGTAAGTGGGACAGATACGCAGTATTTT. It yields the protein CASSQTVSGTDTQYF.

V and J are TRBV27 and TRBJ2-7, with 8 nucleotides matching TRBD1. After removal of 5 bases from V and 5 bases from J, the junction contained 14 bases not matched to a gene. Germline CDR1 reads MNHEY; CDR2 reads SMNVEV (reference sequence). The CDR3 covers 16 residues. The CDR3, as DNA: TGTGCCAGCAGTCCGTCGCAGGGGGCAATTCTCCACGAGCAGTACTTC. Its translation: CASSPSQGAILHEQYF.

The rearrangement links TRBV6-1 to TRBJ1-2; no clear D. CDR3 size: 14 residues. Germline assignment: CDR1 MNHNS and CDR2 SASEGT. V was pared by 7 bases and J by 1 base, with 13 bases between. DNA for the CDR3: TGTGCCAGCAACGAGCCAGGCCGTAACTATGGCTACACCTTC. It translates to CASNEPGRNYGYTF.

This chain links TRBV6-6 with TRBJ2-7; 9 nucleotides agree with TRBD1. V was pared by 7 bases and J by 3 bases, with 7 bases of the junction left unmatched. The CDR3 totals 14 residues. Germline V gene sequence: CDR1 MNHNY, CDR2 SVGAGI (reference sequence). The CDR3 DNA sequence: TGTGCCAGCAAAGTATCGGGACAGGGCTACGAGCAGTACTTC. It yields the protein CASKVSGQGYEQYF.

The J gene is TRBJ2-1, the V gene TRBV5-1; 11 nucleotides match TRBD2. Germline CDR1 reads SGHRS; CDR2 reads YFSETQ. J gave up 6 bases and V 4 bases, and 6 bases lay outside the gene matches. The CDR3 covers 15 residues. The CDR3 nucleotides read TGCGCCAGCAGCCCCGGGACTAGCGGACTCAATGAGCAGTTCTTC. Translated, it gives CASSPGTSGLNEQFF. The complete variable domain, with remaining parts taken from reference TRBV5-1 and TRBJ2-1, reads KAGVTQTPRYLIKTRGQQVTLSCSPISGHRSVSWYQQTPGQGLQFLFEYFSETQRNKGNFPGRFSGRQFSNSRSEMNVSTLELGDSALYLCASSPGTSGLNEQFFGPGTRLTVL.